This TCR beta chain was identified in a study of cytomegalovirus exposure and HLA in healthy donors. Notes on the study in general: In the 120 or so validation repertoires, approximately 94% of cluster scores exceeded 0, per a later analysis. Most TCR sequences were seen very rarely across donors, but some public TCRs occurred in many. Reportedly, cytomegalovirus status was diagnosed with high sensitivity and specificity.

TCRdb's copy holds only in-frame clones and misses some; the assay was immunoSEQ multiplex PCR. The sample holds some 260,000 clones, roughly nine tenths seen once. Turning to this clone: As yet, its antigen is unknown.

Germline V lookup: CDR1 MNHNS, CDR2 SASEGT. CDR3 size: 14 residues. Trimming took 7 bases from V and 3 from J; bases not matched to a gene: 7. The source of this sequence is a man between 18 and 29 years old in good health and CMV-seropositive. The sequencing sample was made of PBMCs. The chain links TRBV6-1 to TRBJ1-2, with 8 bases fitting TRBD1. The CDR3 is CASIGRGRDYGYTF. CDR3 coding DNA: TGTGCCAGCATCGGCAGGGGGCGAGACTATGGCTACACCTTC.